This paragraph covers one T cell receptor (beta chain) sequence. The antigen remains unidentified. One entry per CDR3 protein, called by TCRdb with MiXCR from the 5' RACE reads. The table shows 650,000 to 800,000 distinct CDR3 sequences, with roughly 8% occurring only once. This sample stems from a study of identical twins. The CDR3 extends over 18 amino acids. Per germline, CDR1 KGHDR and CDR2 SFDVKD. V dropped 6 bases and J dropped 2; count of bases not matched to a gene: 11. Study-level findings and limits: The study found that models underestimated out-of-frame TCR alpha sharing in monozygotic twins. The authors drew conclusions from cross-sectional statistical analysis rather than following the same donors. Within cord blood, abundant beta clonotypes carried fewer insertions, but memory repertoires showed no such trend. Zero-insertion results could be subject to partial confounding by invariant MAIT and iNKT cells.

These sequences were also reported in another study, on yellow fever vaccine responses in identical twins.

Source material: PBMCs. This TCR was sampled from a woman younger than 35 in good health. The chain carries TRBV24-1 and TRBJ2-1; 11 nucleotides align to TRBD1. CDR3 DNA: TGTGCCACCAGTACCGGGACAGGGGGTGGGAGGACCTACAATGAGCAGTTCTTC. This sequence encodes CATSTGTGGGRTYNEQFF.